Listed below are T cell receptor beta chains from one sample, sequenced in a study of Ad26.COV2.S vaccination and SARS-CoV-2 variants. Sequenced by immunoSEQ multiplex PCR; TCRdb stores in-frame clones only, minus some. The sample lists some 190,000 clones, around 88% occurring once. This specimen consisted of peripheral blood, obtained after recovery from COVID-19. The receptors stem from a human donor who had recovered from COVID-19. CDR3s include the opening cysteine and the closing phenylalanine or tryptophan. D genes are given only for firm matches. Not all rows give a size; the values are once, few, many and, for expanded clones, a class.

TRBJ1-3	TRBV2	NA	NA	CASSEFGGGNTIYF	TGTGCCAGCAGTGAATTTGGGGGCGGAAACACCATATATTTT
TRBJ1-3	TRBV5-3	NA	TRBD1	CARWQGAPGNTIYF	TGTGCCAGATGGCAGGGGGCGCCTGGAAACACCATATATTTT
TRBJ1-5	TRBV28	NA	NA	CASSLWAGNQPQHF	TGTGCCAGCAGTTTATGGGCCGGTAATCAGCCCCAGCATTTT
TRBJ1-3	TRBV6-5	NA	NA	CASSYSRDGNTIYF	TGTGCCAGCAGTTACTCGAGGGATGGAAACACCATATATTTT
TRBJ1-2	TRBV29-1	NA	TRBD1	CSVPTTQGASYTF	TGCAGCGTTCCAACAACTCAGGGGGCTAGCTACACCTTC
TRBJ2-5	TRBV10-3	NA	NA	CATGMVGQETQYF	TGTGCCACCGGAATGGTCGGCCAAGAGACCCAGTACTTC
TRBJ1-5	TRBV7-6	few	NA	CASSLNDRSNQPQHF	TGTGCCAGCAGCCTCAATGACAGGAGCAATCAGCCCCAGCATTTT
TRBJ2-7	TRBV9	NA	TRBD2	CASSVAGGLREQYF	TGTGCCAGCAGCGTAGCGGGAGGACTGAGGGAGCAGTACTTC
TRBJ1-6	TRBV7-8	once	NA	CASSPAPEWMDSPLHF	TGTGCCAGCAGCCCCGCCCCGGAATGGATGGATTCACCCCTCCACTTT
TRBJ2-5	TRBV11-3	NA	TRBD1	CASSQGQGPQETQYF	TGTGCCAGCAGCCAAGGACAGGGACCTCAAGAGACCCAGTACTTC
TRBJ2-1	TRBV2	NA	NA	CASKRDEQFF	TGTGCCAGCAAGAGGGATGAGCAGTTCTTC
TRBJ1-1	TRBV4-1	NA	NA	CASRLTGQTEAFF	TGCGCCAGCAGATTGACAGGACAAACTGAAGCTTTCTTT
TRBJ1-2	TRBV6-5	once	NA	CASSYSSGGMTGYTF	TGTGCCAGCAGTTACTCATCGGGGGGCATGACTGGCTACACCTTC
TRBJ1-2	TRBV6-5	NA	NA	CASTLGGNYGYTF	TGTGCCAGCACCCTGGGGGGTAACTATGGCTACACCTTC
TRBJ2-7	TRBV6-5	NA	TRBD2	CASSTRTSGRVWQYF	TGTGCCAGCAGTACTAGGACTAGCGGGAGGGTTTGGCAGTACTTC
TRBJ1-1	TRBV5-1	NA	NA	CASSLFTGWNTEAFF	TGCGCCAGCAGCTTGTTTACAGGTTGGAACACTGAAGCTTTCTTT
TRBJ2-3	TRBV19	NA	NA	CASSIGGSDTQYF	TGTGCCAGTAGTATTGGCGGAAGTGATACGCAGTATTTT
TRBJ1-4	TRBV25-1	few	NA	CASSNRRFGKLFF	TGTGCCAGCAGTAATCGGAGATTTGGGAAACTGTTTTTT
TRBJ1-5	TRBV27	once	TRBD1	CASSFPPTGGPNLYSNQPQHF	TGTGCCAGCAGTTTCCCCCCGACAGGGGGTCCGAACCTTTATAGCAATCAGCCCCAGCATTTT
TRBJ2-7	TRBV10-3	NA	TRBD1	CAINRDRTDEQYF	TGTGCCATCAACCGGGACAGGACGGACGAGCAGTACTTC
TRBJ1-3	TRBV27	NA	NA	CATSLARDGNTIYF	TGTGCCACCTCCCTTGCGAGGGACGGAAACACCATATATTTT
TRBJ2-5	TRBV4-1	NA	NA	CASSQGGRETQYF	TGCGCCAGCAGCCAAGGGGGCAGGGAGACCCAGTACTTC
TRBJ2-3	TRBV10-1	NA	NA	CASSDLKGSTDTQYF	TGCGCCAGCAGTGATTTGAAAGGGAGCACAGATACGCAGTATTTT
TRBJ2-1	TRBV11-3	NA	TRBD2	CASSLEASGGNEQFF	TGTGCCAGCAGCTTAGAGGCTAGCGGGGGCAATGAGCAGTTCTTC
TRBJ2-2	TRBV9	once	TRBD2	CASSPAGGTNTGELFF	TGTGCCAGCAGCCCGGCGGGGGGAACGAACACCGGGGAGCTGTTTTTT
TRBJ1-2	TRBV6-1	NA	NA	CASSEGVRGGGYGYTF	TGTGCCAGCAGTGAAGGGGTTCGGGGGGGCGGCTATGGCTACACCTTC
TRBJ2-3	TRBV7-3	NA	NA	CASSLSRLDTQYF	TGTGCCAGCAGCTTAAGTCGTCTAGATACGCAGTATTTT
TRBJ2-5	TRBV6-5	NA	TRBD2	CASRIRGGQETQYF	TGTGCCAGCAGGATACGGGGGGGCCAAGAGACCCAGTACTTC
TRBJ1-3	TRBV7-3	NA	TRBD1	CASSLGPGRGTGNTIYF	TGTGCCAGCAGCTTAGGGCCTGGCAGGGGGACCGGAAACACCATATATTTT
TRBJ2-7	TRBV19	NA	NA	CASSYSGESYEQYF	TGTGCCAGTAGCTACTCGGGGGAATCCTACGAGCAGTACTTC
TRBJ1-2	TRBV3-1/TRBV3-2	NA	NA	CASSQDGNGGYTF	TGTGCCAGCAGCCAAGACGGGAACGGAGGCTACACCTTC
TRBJ1-2	TRBV6-5	NA	NA	CASSSQSQGYYGYTF	TGTGCCAGCAGTTCACAGTCGCAGGGCTACTATGGCTACACCTTC